The 17 T cell receptor beta chains given below trace back to one sample, sequenced in a study of control samples from healthy donors and cancer patients. The assay was immunoSEQ multiplex PCR, and TCRdb's table has in-frame clones only and misses some. The sample records roughly 400,000 clones, around 90% being singletons. Sequencing was done on a sample of PBMCs. Every receptor here comes from a man aged 35 to 55 with head and neck cancer.

This rearrangement joins TRBV6-5 to TRBJ2-2; possible D gene TRBD2, 5 bases. V was pared by 2 bases and J by 4 bases, with 14 bases between. This CDR3 region has 16 residues. Germline CDR1 is MNHEY and CDR2 is SVGAGI. The CDR3 DNA reads as TGTGCCAGCAGTTACCGTTCGATAGAGGGCACCGGGGAGCTGTTTTTT. Its protein is CASSYRSIEGTGELFF.

The chain recombines TRBV20-1 with TRBJ2-4, with 11 bases matching TRBD1. Trimming removed 3 bases from V and 0 bases from J; junction bases left unmatched: 10. This CDR3 is built from 18 residues. CDR1 and CDR2 from the germline V gene are DFQATT and SNEGSKA (reference sequence). In DNA form, the CDR3 reads TGCAGTGCTAGTAGGACAGGGGGCCCCCTTATAGCCAAAAACATTCAGTACTTC. Translating it yields CSASRTGGPLIAKNIQYF.

The chain links TRBV19 to TRBJ1-5; D might be TRBD1 (5 bases). Germline V lookup: CDR1 LNHDA, CDR2 SQIVND (reference sequence). The CDR3 runs 18 residues. The ends were cut back, 0 bases at V and 0 bases at J, with 15 bases in the middle. Here the CDR3 reads CASSIEMFQGYSNQPQHF. As DNA, the CDR3 is TGTGCCAGTAGTATAGAGATGTTTCAGGGATATAGCAATCAGCCCCAGCATTTT.

The chain combines TRBV3-1 (or the pseudogene TRBV3-2) with TRBJ1-5; TRBD1 might be the D (5 bases). V lost 1 base and J lost 6, with 16 bases in between. The germline gives CDR1 LGHDT, CDR2 YNNKEL (reference sequence). The CDR3 has 16 residues. For the CDR3, the DNA is TGTGCCAGCAGCCAAGGGGCGGGGCGGGAAGGTCAGCCCCAGCATTTT. Protein: CASSQGAGREGQPQHF.

This chain links TRBV27 with TRBJ2-2; D tentatively reads TRBD1 or TRBD2 (5 bases each). This CDR3 contains 17 residues. Germline-derived CDR1 and CDR2 are MNHEY and SMNVEV (reference sequence). The V and J ends lost 6 bases and 2 bases respectively, with 19 bases between them. This CDR3 is CASSYARGLLNTGELFF. CDR3 nucleotide sequence: TGTGCCAGCAGCTACGCGAGGGGCCTCCTCAACACCGGGGAGCTGTTTTTT.

The chain recombines TRBV12-3 or TRBV12-4 with TRBJ2-1, with D maybe TRBD1 (6 bases). V gave up 5 bases and J gave up 10 bases, with 12 bases separating them. The CDR3 contains 12 residues. CDR3 region: CASSTGLREQFF. The CDR3 DNA follows: TGTGCCAGCAGTACAGGGCTTCGAGAGCAGTTCTTC.

The V call is TRBV2, the J call TRBJ2-2; TRBD1 matches at 9 bases. The V and J ends lost 9 bases and 6 bases, in that order; junction bases with no gene match: 11. This CDR3 is 15 amino acids long. Looked up from germline, CDR1 is SNHLY and CDR2 is FYNNEI. Here the CDR3 reads CASHPGTGLPGELFF. The CDR3 bases are TGTGCCAGTCACCCCGGGACAGGGCTCCCCGGGGAGCTGTTTTTT.

The gene calls are TRBV12-5 and TRBJ2-5; D tentatively fits TRBD1 or TRBD2 (5 bases each). Trimming removed 3 bases at V and 2 bases at J, with 13 bases between. There are 15 residues in the CDR3. CDR1 is LGHNT, CDR2 FRNRAP, per germline. CDR3 residues: CASGLEGPIQETQYF. In DNA form, the CDR3 reads TGTGCTAGTGGTTTAGAGGGGCCGATACAAGAGACCCAGTACTTC. The full variable domain, its missing parts supplied by reference TRBV12-5 and TRBJ2-5, is DARVTQTPRHKVTEMGQEVTMRCQPILGHNTVFWYRQTMMQGLELLAYFRNRAPLDDSGMPKDRFSAEMPDATLATLKIQPSEPRDSAVYFCASGLEGPIQETQYFGPGTRLLVL.

The sample holds one count of this clone. The chain has TRBV10-3 and TRBJ2-1; D unclear. This CDR3 region has 11 residues. V was pared by 2 bases and J by 8 bases, with 4 bases between. Germline assignment: CDR1 ENHRY and CDR2 SYGVKD. CDR3 amino acids: CAISEGDEQFF. The CDR3 DNA is TGTGCCATCAGTGAGGGTGATGAGCAGTTCTTC.

This clone has just a few counts. The V call is TRBV6-6, the J call TRBJ2-2, with D maybe TRBD2 (6 bases). V was shortened by 6 bases and J by 5 bases, with 16 bases between the two germline ends. Germline CDR1 MNHNY, CDR2 SVGAGI (reference sequence). This CDR3 contains 15 residues. CDR3 coding DNA: TGTGCCAGCAGCCTTGCCGGGAGAGGAACCGGGGAGCTGTTTTTT. Its protein product is CASSLAGRGTGELFF.

CDR3 sequence reads: CASSLGGESKGYTF. In DNA form, the CDR3 reads TGTGCCAGCAGCTTAGGGGGCGAGTCAAAAGGCTACACCTTC. V gene TRBV7-2 combines with J gene TRBJ1-2; D perhaps matches TRBD1 (5 bases). Germline CDR1 is SGHTA and CDR2 is FQGNSA. With 1 base removed from V and 8 bases from J, the gap between germline ends came to 14 bases. The CDR3 covers 14 residues.

The J gene is TRBJ1-2, the V gene TRBV27, with 9 nucleotides matching TRBD1. The CDR3 contains 14 residues. Germline CDR1 is MNHEY and CDR2 is SMNVEV (reference sequence). V gave up 6 bases and J gave up 4 bases; unmatched junction bases: 6. The DNA for the CDR3 is TGTGCCAGCAGCCCCGAGGGACAGGGCTATGGCTACACCTTC. It translates to CASSPEGQGYGYTF.

The CDR3 region has the DNA TGTGCCAGCAACCCATCCGACAGTTCTACTGAAGCTTTCTTT. Translation: CASNPSDSSTEAFF. This rearrangement joins TRBV6-2 or TRBV6-3 to TRBJ1-1, with TRBD1 as a possible D gene (5 bases). V was pared by 7 bases and J by 5 bases, with 17 bases between. The V gene's germline CDR1 is MNHEY and CDR2 SVGEGT. CDR3 length equals 14 residues.

This clone was seen more than once but under ten times. V and J are TRBV14 and TRBJ2-7, with a possible D match to TRBD1 (6 bases). CDR3 length equals 15 residues. V shed 0 bases and J shed 2 bases, with 11 bases lying between them. Germline CDR1 and CDR2: SGHDN and FVKESK. The CDR3 DNA reads TGTGCCAGCAGCCAAGATGCGGACAGACCCTACGAGCAGTACTTC. Its protein is CASSQDADRPYEQYF.

The J gene is TRBJ2-7, the V gene TRBV7-2; TRBD1 matches 7 bases. In germline, CDR1 is SGHTA, CDR2 FQGNSA. Trimming at V came to 0 bases and at J to 0 bases, leaving 5 bases not matched to a gene. This CDR3 has 16 amino acids. The CDR3 region is CASSLAQWDSSYEQYF. The CDR3 region has the DNA TGTGCCAGCAGCTTAGCGCAGTGGGACAGCTCCTACGAGCAGTACTTC. The whole variable domain, remainder taken from reference TRBV7-2 and TRBJ2-7, is GAGVSQSPSNKVTEKGKDVELRCDPISGHTALYWYRQSLGQGLEFLIYFQGNSAPDKSGLPSDRFSAERTGGSVSTLTIQRTQQEDSAVYLCASSLAQWDSSYEQYFGPGTRLTVT.

The chain links TRBV4-2 to TRBJ1-2, with D tentatively TRBD1 (5 bases). Trimming removed 1 base from V and 2 bases from J, with 23 bases in between. This CDR3 has 19 amino acids. The germline CDR1 and CDR2 sequences are LGHNA and YNFKEQ. The CDR3, as DNA: TGTGCCAGCAGCCAAGCCATCTACGAGTTAGGGGCGTTCAACTATGGCTACACCTTC. Translated, it gives CASSQAIYELGAFNYGYTF.

V gene TRBV7-2 combines with J gene TRBJ1-5, with TRBD1 matching 8 bases. The CDR3 covers 16 residues. The junction had 9 bases not matched to a gene; V was cut back by 4 bases and J by 4 bases. Germline loops: CDR1 SGHTA, CDR2 FQGNSA. The CDR3 spells CASSYPTGDLNQPQHF. The CDR3 bases are TGTGCCAGCAGCTACCCGACAGGGGACCTAAATCAGCCCCAGCATTTT. Based on the CDR3 plus reference TRBV7-2 and TRBJ1-5, the full variable domain is GAGVSQSPSNKVTEKGKDVELRCDPISGHTALYWYRQSLGQGLEFLIYFQGNSAPDKSGLPSDRFSAERTGGSVSTLTIQRTQQEDSAVYLCASSYPTGDLNQPQHFGDGTRLSIL.